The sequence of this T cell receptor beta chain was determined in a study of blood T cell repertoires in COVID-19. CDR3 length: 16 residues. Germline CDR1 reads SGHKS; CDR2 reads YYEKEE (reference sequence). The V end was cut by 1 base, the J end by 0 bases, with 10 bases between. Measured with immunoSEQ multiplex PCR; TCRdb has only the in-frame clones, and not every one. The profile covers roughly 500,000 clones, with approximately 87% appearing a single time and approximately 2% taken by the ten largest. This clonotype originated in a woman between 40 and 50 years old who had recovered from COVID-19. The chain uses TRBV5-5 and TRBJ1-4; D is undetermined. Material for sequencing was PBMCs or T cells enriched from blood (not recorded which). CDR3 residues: CASSLFTDATNEKLFF. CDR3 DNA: TGTGCCAGCAGCTTGTTTACAGACGCAACTAATGAAAAACTGTTTTTT. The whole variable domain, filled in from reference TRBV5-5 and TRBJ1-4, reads DAGVTQSPTHLIKTRGQQVTLRCSPISGHKSVSWYQQVLGQGPQFIFQYYEKEERGRGNFPDRFSARQFPNYSSELNVNALLLGDSALYLCASSLFTDATNEKLFFGSGTQLSVL.